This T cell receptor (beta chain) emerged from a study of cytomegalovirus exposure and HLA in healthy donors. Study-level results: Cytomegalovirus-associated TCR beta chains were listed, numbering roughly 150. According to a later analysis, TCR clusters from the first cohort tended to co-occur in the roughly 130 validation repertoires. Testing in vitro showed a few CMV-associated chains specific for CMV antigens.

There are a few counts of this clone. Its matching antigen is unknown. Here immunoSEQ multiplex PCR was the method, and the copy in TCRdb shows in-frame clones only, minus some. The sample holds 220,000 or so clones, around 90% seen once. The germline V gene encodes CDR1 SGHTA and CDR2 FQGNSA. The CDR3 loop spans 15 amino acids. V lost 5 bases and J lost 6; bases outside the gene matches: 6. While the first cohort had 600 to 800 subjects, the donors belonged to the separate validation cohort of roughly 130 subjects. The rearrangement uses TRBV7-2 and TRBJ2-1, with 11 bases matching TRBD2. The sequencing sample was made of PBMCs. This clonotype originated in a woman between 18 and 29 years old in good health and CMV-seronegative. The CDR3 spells CASSIIAGGINEQFF. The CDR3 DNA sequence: TGTGCCAGCAGCATAATAGCGGGAGGGATCAATGAGCAGTTCTTC. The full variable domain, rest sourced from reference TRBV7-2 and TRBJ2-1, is GAGVSQSPSNKVTEKGKDVELRCDPISGHTALYWYRQSLGQGLEFLIYFQGNSAPDKSGLPSDRFSAERTGGSVSTLTIQRTQQEDSAVYLCASSIIAGGINEQFFGPGTRLTVL.